The 5 T cell receptor beta chains below come from one sample, sequenced in a study of T cell repertoires in cytomegalovirus infection. MiXCR, applied by TCRdb to the reads, yields one record per CDR3 protein. Of approximately 550,000 distinct CDR3 sequences listed, more than 15% are singletons. Source material: CD8+ T cells from PBMCs. These receptors were obtained from a human donor in good health (CMV status not recorded). Some clones in this sample may be carry-over from other donors' samples.

This clonotype was found many times. V gene TRBV7-9 combines with J gene TRBJ2-5, with D hard to call. CDR3 length: 13 amino acids. V gave up 0 bases and J gave up 5 bases, with 7 bases separating them. The germline V gene has CDR1 SEHNR and CDR2 FQNEAQ (reference sequence). The CDR3 protein is CASSLAWFETQYF. For the CDR3, the DNA is TGTGCCAGCAGCTTAGCCTGGTTCGAGACCCAGTACTTC.

This clonotype was found a few times. The chain employs TRBV20-1 and TRBJ1-5, with 7 bases matching TRBD1. The V and J ends lost 6 bases and 0 bases, in that order; junction bases with no gene match: 11. The CDR3 totals 16 residues. Germline assignment: CDR1 DFQATT and CDR2 SNEGSKA (reference sequence). The CDR3: CSALGTEGYSNQPQHF. The CDR3 bases are TGCAGTGCCCTTGGGACAGAAGGTTATAGCAATCAGCCCCAGCATTTT.

This clonotype was counted at least ten times. The junction departs from germline at one end; a sequencing error may be responsible. This chain links TRBV7-2 with TRBJ1-2; D not resolved. Germline values: CDR1 SGHTA, CDR2 FQGNSA. The CDR3 length is 9 residues. The CDR3 is CASSLVFGF. In nucleotides, the CDR3 is TGTGCCAGCAGCTTAGTATTTGGCTTC.

This clonotype was picked up a small number of times. The chain combines TRBV4-2 with TRBJ1-5, with D perhaps matching TRBD1 (5 bases). Trimming left V 0 bases short and J 0 bases short, with 12 bases between. The CDR3 totals 17 residues. Germline V lookup: CDR1 LGHNA, CDR2 YNFKEQ. The CDR3 protein is CASSQERNRNSNQPQHF. The DNA for the CDR3 is TGTGCCAGCAGCCAAGAAAGGAACAGGAATAGCAATCAGCCCCAGCATTTT.

This clonotype was counted a few times. The V gene is TRBV7-9, the J gene TRBJ1-3; 7 bases are shared with TRBD1. The V segment lost 2 bases and the J segment 5 bases; nucleotides outside the gene matches: 9. Germline V lookup: CDR1 SEHNR, CDR2 FQNEAQ (reference sequence). This CDR3 is 16 amino acids long. CDR3 bases: TGTGCCAGCAGCTTATGGGACAGATCTTGGCGAAACACCATATATTTT. Protein sequence: CASSLWDRSWRNTIYF.